These 19 T cell receptor beta chains were all obtained from the same sample, sequenced in a study of beta chain features in type 1 diabetes. Since all of the isolated RNA was reverse transcribed, expressed TCRB transcripts were what got sequenced. TCRdb's table, derived via immunoSEQ multiplex PCR, lists solely in-frame clones and lacks some. The profile shows 600,000 to 650,000 clones, around 15% of them singletons. Sample: naive CD4+ T cells from blood. These receptors all come from a man aged 18 to 35 in good health.

This clone appeared a few times. V gene TRBV9 combines with J gene TRBJ2-2, with no clear D. Deletions cut 1 base from V and 7 bases from J, with 5 bases between. Germline V CDR1 and CDR2: SGDLS, YYNGEE. The CDR3 is made up of 12 amino acids. The CDR3 loop reads CASSVQSGELFF. CDR3 bases: TGTGCCAGCAGCGTACAGAGCGGGGAGCTGTTTTTT.

V and J are TRBV10-3 and TRBJ1-2; 12 bases align to TRBD1. CDR3 length: 17 residues. Germline V gene lookup returns CDR1 ENHRY and CDR2 SYGVKD. The J segment lost 0 bases and the V segment lost 4 bases, leaving 6 bases of the junction unmatched. For the CDR3, the DNA is TGTGCCATCAGTGTGGGGGACAGGGGGCTTTCTAACTATGGCTACACCTTC. It codes for CAISVGDRGLSNYGYTF.

The genes are TRBV7-2 and TRBJ2-5; D is possibly TRBD2 (6 bases). Trimming removed 4 bases from V and 4 bases from J, with 10 bases in between. Germline V gives CDR1 SGHTA, CDR2 FQGNSA. The CDR3 spans 13 residues. CDR3 loop: CASSWGGRETQYF. The CDR3 DNA is TGTGCCAGCAGCTGGGGAGGTAGAGAGACCCAGTACTTC.

The J gene is TRBJ1-1, the V gene TRBV5-1, with D maybe TRBD1 (6 bases). Trimming removed 4 bases from V and 3 bases from J, with 16 bases in between. Germline V CDR1 and CDR2: SGHRS, YFSETQ. This CDR3 is built from 15 residues. This CDR3 reads CASSLETGLDTEAFF. The CDR3 nucleotides read TGCGCCAGCAGCCTAGAGACAGGCCTGGACACTGAAGCTTTCTTT.

This clone was observed a handful of times. The gene calls are TRBV9 and TRBJ1-3; D not resolved. There are 16 residues in the CDR3. Looked up from germline, CDR1 is SGDLS and CDR2 is YYNGEE. V lost 0 bases and J 0 bases, leaving 10 bases between the germline ends. CDR3 sequence reads: CASSVDEGLSGNTIYF. DNA of the CDR3: TGTGCCAGCAGCGTAGATGAAGGGCTCTCTGGAAACACCATATATTTT. Drawing the rest from reference TRBV9 and TRBJ1-3, the complete variable domain is DSGVTQTPKHLITATGQRVTLRCSPRSGDLSVYWYQQSLDQGLQFLIQYYNGEERAKGNILERFSAQQFPDLHSELNLSSLELGDSALYFCASSVDEGLSGNTIYFGEGSWLTVV.

The chain couples TRBV2 to TRBJ2-7, with TRBD1 matching over 9 bases. The V segment lost 5 bases and the J segment 3 bases; nucleotides outside the gene matches: 8. Germline CDR1 is SNHLY and CDR2 is FYNNEI. The CDR3 extends over 15 amino acids. The DNA of the CDR3 is TGTGCCAGCAGTCCCACCGGACAGGGGCACTACGAGCAGTACTTC. Residues: CASSPTGQGHYEQYF.

The rearrangement links TRBV11-3 to TRBJ1-1; D gene unclear. The CDR3 consists of 14 residues. V was clipped by 3 bases and J by 3 bases, with 11 bases between them. CDR1 is SGHNT and CDR2 is YENEEA in the germline V gene. In DNA form, the CDR3 reads TGTGCCAGCAGCTTCTCCGGCCCGGACACTGAAGCTTTCTTT. Translating gives CASSFSGPDTEAFF.

A few counts support this clone. The chain employs TRBV4-2 and TRBJ2-5; 10 positions match TRBD1. CDR1 LGHNA and CDR2 YNFKEQ come from the germline V gene. The CDR3 sequence is 15 residues long. V was pared by 5 bases and J by 4 bases, with 7 bases of the junction left unmatched. This CDR3 reads CASSGTGAPSETQYF. CDR3 nucleotides: TGTGCCAGCAGCGGGACAGGGGCTCCATCAGAGACCCAGTACTTC.

This clone has a handful of counts. V usage is TRBV6-1 and J usage is TRBJ1-5; TRBD1 aligns across 7 bases. This CDR3 is 14 amino acids long. In germline, CDR1 is MNHNS, CDR2 SASEGT. Unmatched junction bases numbered 3, after V lost 3 bases and J lost 4 bases. This CDR3 reads CASSEGQRNQPQHF. DNA for the CDR3: TGTGCCAGCAGTGAGGGACAGAGGAATCAGCCCCAGCATTTT.

This clone has just a few counts. Additional DNA sequences in this sample encode the identical CDR3. The genes are TRBV7-2 and TRBJ1-1; tentatively, D is TRBD1 (6 bases). With 1 base removed from V and 5 bases from J, the gap between germline ends came to 11 bases. The CDR3 has 14 residues. In germline, CDR1 is SGHTA, CDR2 FQGNSA. Written as DNA, the CDR3 is TGTGCCAGCAGCTTAGTCCAGGGGACGACTGAAGCTTTCTTT. Encoded protein: CASSLVQGTTEAFF.

This clone was counted between two and nine times. The chain uses TRBV7-6 and TRBJ2-3; weak D call: TRBD1 (6 bases). V was trimmed by 5 bases and J by 6 bases, leaving 21 bases between them. The CDR3 covers 16 residues. The germline CDR1 and CDR2 sequences are SGHVS and FNYEAQ. CDR3 amino acids: CASSPGQRIRSDTQYF. DNA of the CDR3: TGTGCCAGCAGCCCAGGACAGCGCATAAGATCTGATACGCAGTATTTT.

This rearrangement joins TRBV25-1 to TRBJ2-2, with TRBD1 matching over 7 bases. CDR3 length equals 14 residues. The germline gives CDR1 MGHDK, CDR2 SYGVNS. V was clipped by 4 bases and J by 5 bases; unmatched bases: 4. CDR3 in amino acids: CASSVDRTTGELFF. The DNA for the CDR3 is TGTGCCAGCAGTGTGGACAGGACTACCGGGGAGCTGTTTTTT.

The chain is built from TRBV5-1 and TRBJ1-4, with D unclear. V lost 2 bases and J lost 5, with 10 bases in between. CDR1 is SGHRS, CDR2 YFSETQ, per germline. This CDR3 spans 14 amino acids. Here the CDR3 DNA reads TGCGCCAGCAGCTTTTATAGCCCGAATGAAAAACTGTTTTTT. Translated: CASSFYSPNEKLFF.

In this sample, this clone turned up a few times. The chain has TRBV6-1 and TRBJ1-2, with D perhaps TRBD1 (6 bases). The V end was cut by 8 bases, the J end by 4 bases, with 17 bases between. This CDR3 spans 14 amino acids. Germline CDR1 reads MNHNS; CDR2 reads SASEGT. The CDR3 reads CASVLQGQVYGYTF. In DNA, the CDR3 is TGTGCCAGCGTACTGCAGGGACAAGTCTATGGCTACACCTTC.

The V gene is TRBV6-6, the J gene TRBJ2-2; perhaps TRBD2 as D (6 bases). V lost 7 bases, J lost 2 bases, and 17 bases lay in between. The CDR3 runs 16 residues. Germline V gives CDR1 MNHNY, CDR2 SVGAGI (reference sequence). The CDR3 sequence is CASKHNGGLNTGELFF. Written as DNA, the CDR3 is TGTGCCAGCAAGCACAACGGGGGACTTAACACCGGGGAGCTGTTTTTT.

The chain carries TRBV28 and TRBJ2-3; no definite D call. Germline V gives CDR1 MDHEN, CDR2 SYDVKM. The CDR3 extends over 12 amino acids. V lost 2 bases, J lost 7 bases, and 7 bases lay in between. The CDR3 DNA reads as TGTGCCAGCAGTTTAACCCCCAATACGCAGTATTTT. Amino acids: CASSLTPNTQYF.

The chain is built from TRBV6-5 and TRBJ1-1; D is uncertain. This CDR3 spans 13 amino acids. Germline CDR1 MNHEY, CDR2 SVGAGI. The V and J ends lost 7 bases and 1 base respectively, with 10 bases between them. CDR3 protein: CASTTVGNTEAFF. The CDR3 region has the DNA TGTGCCAGCACCACGGTCGGGAACACTGAAGCTTTCTTT.

A few counts support this clone. V is TRBV7-2 and J is TRBJ1-5; D gene ambiguous. Per germline, CDR1 SGHTA and CDR2 FQGNSA. CDR3 size: 16 residues. Trimming took off 1 base at V and 0 bases at J, with 10 bases between the two ends. CDR3 protein: CASSLVSGLSNQPQHF. The CDR3 DNA follows: TGTGCCAGCAGCTTAGTTTCTGGACTTAGCAATCAGCCCCAGCATTTT. Based on the CDR3 plus reference TRBV7-2 and TRBJ1-5, the full variable domain is GAGVSQSPSNKVTEKGKDVELRCDPISGHTALYWYRQSLGQGLEFLIYFQGNSAPDKSGLPSDRFSAERTGGSVSTLTIQRTQQEDSAVYLCASSLVSGLSNQPQHFGDGTRLSIL.

This clone has just a few counts. The V gene is TRBV7-2, the J gene TRBJ2-3; no clear D. The ends were cut back, 2 bases at V and 4 bases at J, with 4 bases in the middle. CDR1 is SGHTA, CDR2 FQGNSA, per germline. CDR3 length: 12 residues. The DNA of the CDR3 is TGTGCCAGCAGCTTAATCGCAGATACGCAGTATTTT. Residues: CASSLIADTQYF.